This paragraph reports one T cell receptor beta chain. The sample belongs to a study of CD8 T cells in Susac syndrome. CDR1 is LGHDT and CDR2 is YNNKEL in the germline V gene (reference sequence). Germline trimming cut 0 bases from V and 7 bases from J; bases unmatched to any gene: 10. The length of the CDR3 is 17 residues. Random-hexamer reverse transcription was applied to about 0.5 to 1 ug RNA. TCRdb passed the immunoSEQ multiplex PCR reads through MiXCR, listing each CDR3 protein once. The sample has roughly 190,000 distinct CDR3 sequences; 90% to 95% are singletons. The sequencing sample was made of CD4+ T cells from PBMCs. The V and J genes are TRBV3-1 and TRBJ2-2; 8 bases are a match to TRBD2. The sequence was obtained from a human donor with Susac syndrome. The CDR3 DNA reads as TGTGCCAGCAGCCAAGAAAATAGCGGGATTTCTGTCGGGGAGCTGTTTTTT. Its protein product is CASSQENSGISVGELFF.